The TCR beta chain described here comes from a study of molecular identifiers for immune sequencing clone quantification. TCRdb re-called the PCR reads through MiXCR, storing one row per CDR3 protein. The sample holds about 640,000 distinct CDR3 sequences; less than 20% are singletons and the top ten take around 0.86%. Study outcomes and limitations: Clones above 20 RNA copies held over 99% of effector molecules, under 1% in naive cells.

Naive CD8 T cells were FACS-sorted by CD8+CD4-CCR7+CD45RA+ markers. The CDR3 sequence is 19 residues long. The ends lost 5 bases at V and 3 bases at J; junction bases unmatched: 13. CDR1 is LNHDA, CDR2 SQIVND, per germline (reference sequence). This clonotype was counted only a few times. Its matching antigen is unknown. This receptor was taken from a human donor in good health. Some libraries in this study had Jurkat cell RNA spiked in. Sequences were obtained from naive CD8+ T cells from blood, with Jurkat cell RNA spiked in. Subset specified: FACS-sorted CD8+CD4-CCR7+CD45RA+ naive T cells. This chain uses TRBV19 with TRBJ2-3; 14 bases agree with TRBD2. The CDR3 nucleotides read TGTGCCAGTAGTTCGAATAGACTAGCGGGGGGGCCTTTGACAGATACGCAGTATTTT. Amino acids: CASSSNRLAGGPLTDTQYF.